This T cell receptor beta chain was documented in a study of tumor and adjacent non-tumor tissue in lung cancer. The template was RNA from unsorted bulk tissue. The normal lung tissue was taken more than 3 cm from the tumor edge. Note on this clonotype: Antigen unknown. This may be a read error: a much more frequent sequence differs by one nucleotide.

Germline V lookup: CDR1 MNHNS, CDR2 SASEGT. This CDR3 region has 14 residues. A modified ARM-PCR protocol with three rounds of nested PCR amplified TCRbeta. TCRdb reprocessed the multiplex PCR reads with MiXCR, giving one entry per CDR3 protein. The sample contains 60,000 or so distinct CDR3 sequences, about 61% of which appear only once. Broader study findings: Tumor tissue had significantly higher TCR diversity than normal lung.

The TCR comes from a man between 65 and 80 years old with non-small cell lung cancer. Sequences were obtained from distant non-tumor lung tissue. V gene TRBV6-1 combines with J gene TRBJ2-3; no clear D gene. The CDR3 protein is CSSKTGTNTDTQYF. Written as DNA, the CDR3 is TGTTCCAGCAAGACGGGCACAAACACAGATACGCAGTATTTT.